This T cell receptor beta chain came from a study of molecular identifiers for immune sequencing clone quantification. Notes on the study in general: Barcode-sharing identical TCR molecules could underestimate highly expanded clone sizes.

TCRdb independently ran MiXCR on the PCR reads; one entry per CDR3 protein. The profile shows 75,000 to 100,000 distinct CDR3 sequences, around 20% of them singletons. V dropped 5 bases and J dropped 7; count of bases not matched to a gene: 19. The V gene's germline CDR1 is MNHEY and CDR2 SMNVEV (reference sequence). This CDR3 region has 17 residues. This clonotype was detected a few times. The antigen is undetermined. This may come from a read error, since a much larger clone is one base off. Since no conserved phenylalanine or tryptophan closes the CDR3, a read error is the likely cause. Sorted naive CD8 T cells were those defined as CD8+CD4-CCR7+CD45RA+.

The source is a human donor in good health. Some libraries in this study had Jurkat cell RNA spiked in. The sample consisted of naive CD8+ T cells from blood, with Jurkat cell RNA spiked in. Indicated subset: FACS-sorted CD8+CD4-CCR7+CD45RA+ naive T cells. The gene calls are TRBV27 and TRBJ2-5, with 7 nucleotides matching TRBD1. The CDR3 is CASSALGPTGHEGTQYL. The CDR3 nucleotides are TGTGCCAGCAGTGCCTTGGGGCCGACAGGGCATGAAGGGACCCAGTACCTC.